This T cell receptor (beta chain) was found in a study of blood T cells in healthy people across ages. Using a J-beta primer mix together with a sample-barcoded 5' primer, a second PCR was run for roughly 6 to 11 cycles. Each CDR3 protein is one row after TCRdb ran MiXCR on the 5' RACE reads. The sample shows about 640,000 distinct CDR3 sequences, around three fifths of them seen only once. The CDR3 is 11 residues long. The germline V and J ends were trimmed by 5 bases and 6 bases, with 11 bases remaining between them. The germline CDR1 and CDR2 sequences are SQVTM and ANQGSEA. In terms of origin and age, donors were healthy Caucasian individuals from Russia aged roughly 6 to 95.

The chain carries TRBV29-1 and TRBJ2-7; tentatively, D is TRBD1 (5 bases). This receptor was identified in a man between 60 and 75 years old in good health. The sequencing sample was made of blood. CDR3 region: CSVSGRGEQYF. Written as DNA, the CDR3 is TGCAGCGTTTCAGGGCGCGGCGAGCAGTACTTC.